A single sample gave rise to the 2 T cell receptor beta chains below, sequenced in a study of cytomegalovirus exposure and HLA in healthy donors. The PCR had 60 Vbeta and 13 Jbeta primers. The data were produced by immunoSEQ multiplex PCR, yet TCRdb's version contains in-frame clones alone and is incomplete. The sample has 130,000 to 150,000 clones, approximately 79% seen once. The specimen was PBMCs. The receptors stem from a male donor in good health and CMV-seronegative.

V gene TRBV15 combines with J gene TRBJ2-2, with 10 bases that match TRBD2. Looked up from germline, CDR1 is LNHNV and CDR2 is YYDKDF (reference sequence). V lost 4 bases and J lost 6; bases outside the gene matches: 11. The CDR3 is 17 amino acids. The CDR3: CATSTLLAGSGAGELFF. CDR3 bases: TGTGCCACCAGCACCTTACTAGCGGGGAGCGGCGCCGGGGAGCTGTTTTTT.

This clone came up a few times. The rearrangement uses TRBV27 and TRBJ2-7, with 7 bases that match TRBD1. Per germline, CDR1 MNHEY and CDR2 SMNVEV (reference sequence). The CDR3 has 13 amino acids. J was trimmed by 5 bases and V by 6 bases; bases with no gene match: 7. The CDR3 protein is CASSSRGWHEQYF. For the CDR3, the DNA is TGTGCCAGCAGCTCCAGGGGGTGGCACGAGCAGTACTTC.